Below, 26 T cell receptor beta chains from the same sample are listed, as sequenced in a study of cytomegalovirus exposure and HLA in healthy donors. With 60 Vbeta and 13 Jbeta primers, the PCR was carried out. Method: immunoSEQ multiplex PCR; TCRdb's copy keeps in-frame clones and lacks some. The data show about 110,000 clones, approximately 80% seen once. Specimen: PBMCs. These receptors came from a man younger than 40 in good health and CMV-seropositive.

The genes are TRBV5-4 and TRBJ2-5, with a possible D match to TRBD1 (7 bases). CDR1 SGHNT and CDR2 YYREEE come from the germline V gene (reference sequence). The CDR3 covers 13 residues. V shed 7 bases and J shed 10 bases, with 20 bases lying between them. DNA for the CDR3: TGTGCCAGCCGGACAGGAGGGGGGAGCGACCAGTACTTC. Translated, it gives CASRTGGGSDQYF.

The rearrangement joins TRBV29-1 to TRBJ1-2; unclear D gene. This CDR3 is 10 amino acids long. The V gene's germline CDR1 is SQVTM and CDR2 ANQGSEA. Trimming cost V 2 bases and J 11 bases, with 9 bases left between them. CDR3 coding DNA: TGCAGCGTTGAATGGGCTGGTTACACCTTC. Its protein product is CSVEWAGYTF.

CDR3 in amino acids: CASASQGTGELFF. The CDR3 DNA reads as TGTGCTAGTGCCAGCCAGGGCACCGGGGAGCTGTTTTTT. The gene calls are TRBV12-5 and TRBJ2-2, with a tentative D call TRBD1 (5 bases). Trimming removed 7 bases from V and 4 bases from J, with 10 bases in between. The germline V gene has CDR1 LGHNT and CDR2 FRNRAP. The CDR3 is 13 amino acids.

The chain joins TRBV27 to TRBJ1-1; a weak D match, TRBD1 (5 bases). CDR1 and CDR2 from the germline V gene are MNHEY and SMNVEV (reference sequence). The CDR3 has 13 amino acids. Trimming pared 4 bases from V and 8 bases from J, leaving 14 bases between. CDR3 coding DNA: TGTGCCAGCAGTTCGCTCAGGGAGGGCGAAGCTTTCTTT. This encodes CASSSLREGEAFF.

The chain couples TRBV27 to TRBJ2-5; D is possibly TRBD1 (6 bases). CDR3 size: 15 residues. V lost 2 bases and J lost 2, with 12 bases in between. CDR1 is MNHEY and CDR2 is SMNVEV in the germline V gene (reference sequence). Written as DNA, the CDR3 is TGTGCCAGCAGTTTAGGATACAGGGATCAAGAGACCCAGTACTTC. It encodes CASSLGYRDQETQYF.

The J gene is TRBJ2-7, the V gene TRBV6-1; D might be TRBD1 (6 bases). Germline CDR1 and CDR2: MNHNS and SASEGT. V lost 4 bases and J lost 2, with 15 bases in between. The CDR3 has 15 amino acids. The CDR3 protein is CASSAAGTLTYEQYF. The DNA for the CDR3 is TGTGCCAGCAGTGCGGCCGGGACATTGACCTACGAGCAGTACTTC.

The chain recombines TRBV6-1 with TRBJ2-3; D is perhaps TRBD2 (7 bases). With 7 bases removed from V and 2 bases from J, the gap between germline ends came to 16 bases. The CDR3 consists of 15 residues. Germline assignment: CDR1 MNHNS and CDR2 SASEGT. This chain's CDR3 is CASNRGGVLTDTQYF. The CDR3 bases are TGTGCCAGCAACAGAGGGGGGGTACTCACAGATACGCAGTATTTT.

J is TRBJ2-1 and V is TRBV23-1; the match to TRBD1 covers 10 bases. TRBV23-1 counts as an open reading frame of uncertain function. Unmatched junction bases numbered 2, after V lost 0 bases and J lost 0 bases. The CDR3 extends over 17 amino acids. The CDR3 reads CASSQSRDRGSYNEQFF. As DNA, the CDR3 is TGCGCCAGCAGTCAATCGAGGGACAGGGGCTCCTACAATGAGCAGTTCTTC.

CDR3 DNA: TGTGCCAGCAGTGAACCGGGGACACGCGAGTGGACCATATATTTT. Encoded protein: CASSEPGTREWTIYF. The J gene is TRBJ1-3, the V gene TRBV25-1; possible D gene TRBD1, 6 bases. The germline V gene encodes CDR1 MGHDK and CDR2 SYGVNS. With 2 bases removed from V and 10 bases from J, the gap between germline ends came to 18 bases. CDR3 length equals 15 residues. The variable domain in full, with the rest retrieved from reference TRBV25-1 and TRBJ1-3, is EADIYQTPRYLVIGTGKKITLECSQTMGHDKMYWYQQDPGMELHLIHYSYGVNSTEKGDLSSESTVSRIRTEHFPLTLESARPSHTSQYLCASSEPGTREWTIYFGEGSWLTVV.

The chain has TRBV4-2 and TRBJ2-5, with 9 bases fitting TRBD2. The end of the DNA aligns better with TRBJ2-7, so the J call may be wrong. Per the germline V gene, CDR1 is LGHNA and CDR2 is YNFKEQ. This CDR3 spans 16 amino acids. Here the CDR3 DNA reads TGTGCCAGCAGCCAAGAAGTAGCGGGGGCCACCTACGAGCAGTACTTC. Translation gives CASSQEVAGATYEQYF.

V and J are TRBV7-9 and TRBJ1-1; the D is unclear. V lost 3 bases to trimming and J lost 6 bases, with 5 bases between them. CDR1 and CDR2 (germline): SEHNR, FQNEAQ (reference sequence). The CDR3 loop spans 11 amino acids. The CDR3 bases are TGTGCCAGCAGCTTCCTCCCTGAAGCTTTCTTT. Amino acids: CASSFLPEAFF.

This clone came up a few times. The gene calls are TRBV6-6 and TRBJ2-7; D not resolved. Germline-derived CDR1 and CDR2 are MNHNY and SVGAGI (reference sequence). The CDR3 has 14 amino acids. Trimming took 0 bases from V and 2 from J, leaving 8 bases between them. This CDR3 is CASSYSPGPYEQYV. The CDR3 nucleotides read TGTGCCAGCAGTTACTCTCCAGGTCCCTACGAGCAGTACGTC.

The rearrangement links TRBV9 to TRBJ1-1; D remains ambiguous. Germline CDR1 SGDLS, CDR2 YYNGEE. CDR3 length: 13 residues. V lost 0 bases, J lost 7 bases, and 10 bases lay in between. CDR3 coding DNA: TGTGCCAGCAGCGTAGAACATCGCAGTGAAGCTTTCTTT. Its protein product is CASSVEHRSEAFF.

This clone turned up a few times. The V and J genes are TRBV7-8 and TRBJ2-3, with 9 bases lining up with TRBD2. The germline gives CDR1 SGHVS, CDR2 FQNEAQ. V shed 5 bases, J shed 2 bases, and the junction held 8 bases outside the gene matches. This CDR3 spans 16 amino acids. Here the CDR3 DNA reads TGTGCCAGCAGCAAAATAGCGGGGGCCCACACAGATACGCAGTATTTT. This gives the protein CASSKIAGAHTDTQYF.

The rearrangement links TRBV29-1 to TRBJ1-4; no clear D gene. Germline CDR1 reads SQVTM; CDR2 reads ANQGSEA. V gave up 7 bases and J gave up 0 bases, with 9 bases separating them. The CDR3 has 13 residues. This chain's CDR3 is CSGTGATNEKLFF. The CDR3 DNA follows: TGCAGCGGTACCGGGGCAACTAATGAAAAACTGTTTTTT. The variable domain in full, with the rest retrieved from reference TRBV29-1 and TRBJ1-4, is SAVISQKPSRDICQRGTSLTIQCQVDSQVTMMFWYRQQPGQSLTLIATANQGSEATYESGFVIDKFPISRPNLTFSTLTVSNMSPEDSSIYLCSGTGATNEKLFFGSGTQLSVL.

V is TRBV7-2 and J is TRBJ1-5, with D possibly matching TRBD1 (6 bases). The V and J ends lost 5 bases and 1 base respectively, with 21 bases between them. The CDR3 loop spans 18 amino acids. CDR1 is SGHTA and CDR2 is FQGNSA in the germline V gene. CDR3 in DNA: TGTGCCAGCAGCATCCAATACAGGGTCGCGGGCAGCAATCAGCCCCAGCATTTT. Translation gives CASSIQYRVAGSNQPQHF.

This clone qualifies as medium-sized. The CDR3 DNA is TGTGCCAGCAGCCAGTCGGCCCCGAGGGACTACAATGAGCAGTTCTTC. This encodes CASSQSAPRDYNEQFF. The gene calls are TRBV11-3 and TRBJ2-1; D is possibly TRBD2 (5 bases). The CDR3 runs to 16 residues. Per germline, CDR1 SGHNT and CDR2 YENEEA. Trimming removed 5 bases from V and 3 bases from J, with 17 bases in between. Using reference TRBV11-3 and TRBJ2-1 for the parts outside the CDR3, the full variable domain is EAGVVQSPRYKIIEKKQPVAFWCNPISGHNTLYWYLQNLGQGPELLIRYENEEAVDDSQLPKDRFSAERLKGVDSTLKIQPAELGDSAVYLCASSQSAPRDYNEQFFGPGTRLTVL.

The chain employs TRBV30 and TRBJ1-3; D not certain. Germline V CDR1 and CDR2: GTSNPN, SVGIG (reference sequence). The CDR3 extends over 12 amino acids. The germline V and J ends were trimmed by 0 bases and 4 bases, with 4 bases remaining between them. CDR3 DNA: TGTGCCTGGAGTGTAGCGGGAAACACCATATATTTT. Protein sequence: CAWSVAGNTIYF.

A few counts support this clone. CDR3 coding DNA: TGCGCCAGCAGCCAAGGCCTTCGGGACAGGGCAAAATCCTACGAGCAGTACTTC. Translation: CASSQGLRDRAKSYEQYF. This sequence joins TRBV4-1 and TRBJ2-7; 9 nucleotides align to TRBD1. J gave up 1 base and V 1 base, and 11 bases lay outside the gene matches. The CDR3 has 18 residues. Germline V gives CDR1 MGHRA, CDR2 YSYEKL.

The chain couples TRBV6-5 to TRBJ1-5; D gene ambiguous. Germline-derived CDR1 and CDR2 are MNHEY and SVGAGI. Trimming took 6 bases from V and 4 from J, leaving 7 bases between them. The CDR3 is made up of 12 amino acids. The CDR3 coding sequence is TGTGCCAGCAGACGAGGAAATCAGCCCCAGCATTTT. This encodes CASRRGNQPQHF.

The chain has TRBV9 and TRBJ2-7; TRBD1 is a possible D gene (6 bases). The length of the CDR3 is 14 residues. Germline V gene data show CDR1 as SGDLS and CDR2 as YYNGEE. V lost 3 bases and J 4 bases, leaving 14 bases between the germline ends. The CDR3: CASSGPGQAYEQYF. The CDR3 DNA is TGTGCCAGCAGCGGTCCGGGACAAGCATACGAGCAGTACTTC.

The chain has TRBV7-2 and TRBJ2-4; no definite D call. The CDR3 is 15 amino acids. Germline V gene lookup returns CDR1 SGHTA and CDR2 FQGNSA. Trimming pared 0 bases from V and 0 bases from J, leaving 6 bases between. CDR3 sequence (DNA): TGTGCCAGCAGCTTAGCTCACTTAGCCAAAAACATTCAGTACTTC. Its protein product is CASSLAHLAKNIQYF.

The rearrangement links TRBV12-5 to TRBJ2-1, with no clear D. CDR1 is LGHNT and CDR2 is FRNRAP in the germline V gene. This CDR3 contains 11 residues. With 1 base removed from V and 9 bases from J, the gap between germline ends came to 4 bases. CDR3 DNA: TGTGCTAGTGGTTTGGCCCTTGAGCAGTTCTTC. This codes for CASGLALEQFF.

The rearrangement joins TRBV6-1 to TRBJ2-2; weak D call: TRBD1 (5 bases). The CDR3 spans 19 residues. CDR1 and CDR2 from the germline V gene are MNHNS and SASEGT. The V gene lost 3 bases and the J gene lost 3 bases, with 23 bases spanning the gap. This chain's CDR3 is CASSELSYQGASHTGELFF. DNA for the CDR3: TGTGCCAGCAGTGAGTTGTCGTACCAGGGTGCCTCCCACACCGGGGAGCTGTTTTTT.

The count of this clone is one. CDR3 DNA sequence: TGTGCCAGCAGCCGGGGTAGCGGGAGGGCCTCCGGGGAGCTGTTTTTT. This translates into CASSRGSGRASGELFF. This rearrangement joins TRBV5-6 to TRBJ2-2; 11 bases align to TRBD2. In germline, CDR1 is SGHDT, CDR2 YYEEEE. The CDR3 extends over 16 amino acids. J gave up 6 bases and V 4 bases, and 8 bases lay outside the gene matches.

The chain's CDR3 is CASSVVASANEQFF. The CDR3 DNA reads TGTGCCAGCAGCGTAGTTGCGTCCGCCAATGAGCAGTTCTTC. This rearrangement joins TRBV9 to TRBJ2-1; no firm D call. The CDR3 runs 14 residues. Trimming shortened V by 0 bases and J by 6 bases, and 10 bases separated the two germline ends. Germline V gene lookup returns CDR1 SGDLS and CDR2 YYNGEE.